Listed here are 18 T cell receptor beta chains from one sample, sequenced in a study of control samples from healthy donors and cancer patients. Libraries were prepared by immunoSEQ multiplex PCR; TCRdb keeps only in-frame clonotypes and omits some of them. The sample includes 150,000 to 200,000 clones, more than 85% seen only once; the top ten take 2%. The specimen sequenced was blood. The receptors originated from a woman in her thirties or forties in good health.

In its sample, this clone was seen once. The chain is built from TRBV5-4 and TRBJ2-5; 8 bases are a match to TRBD1. Germline-derived CDR1 and CDR2 are SGHNT and YYREEE (reference sequence). This CDR3 is built from 15 residues. V lost 4 bases to trimming and J lost 1 base; unmatched junction nucleotides: 6. CDR3 residues: CASSTRQGSQETQYF. The DNA of the CDR3 is TGTGCCAGCAGCACAAGACAGGGGTCCCAAGAGACCCAGTACTTC.

This clone was seen only once. This rearrangement joins TRBV7-9 to TRBJ2-7, with D unresolved. CDR3 length: 12 residues. V was cut by 5 bases and J by 3 bases, with 8 bases left in between. The germline gives CDR1 SEHNR, CDR2 FQNEAQ (reference sequence). CDR3 residues: CASSPDRYEQYF. Written as DNA, the CDR3 is TGTGCCAGCAGCCCGGACCGCTACGAGCAGTACTTC. The full variable domain, rest sourced from reference TRBV7-9 and TRBJ2-7, is DTGVSQNPRHKITKRGQNVTFRCDPISEHNRLYWYRQTLGQGPEFLTYFQNEAQLEKSRLLSDRFSAERPKGSFSTLEIQRTEQGDSAMYLCASSPDRYEQYFGPGTRLTVT.

V and J are TRBV5-1 and TRBJ1-4; TRBD1 aligns across 7 bases. The germline CDR1 and CDR2 sequences are SGHRS and YFSETQ. The CDR3 totals 14 residues. V dropped 3 bases and J dropped 5; count of bases not matched to a gene: 4. The CDR3 here is CASSSGQTNEKLFF. The CDR3 DNA sequence: TGCGCCAGCAGCTCGGGACAGACGAATGAAAAACTGTTTTTT.

V and J are TRBV6-5 and TRBJ1-4; 8 bases agree with TRBD1. The ends lost 4 bases at V and 7 bases at J; junction bases unmatched: 5. CDR1 MNHEY and CDR2 SVGAGI come from the germline V gene. The CDR3 spans 14 residues. The CDR3 coding sequence is TGTGCCAGCAGTTTCGGACAGGGAACTGAAAAACTGTTTTTT. Translating it yields CASSFGQGTEKLFF.

Concerning this clone: The junction departs from the called germline gene at one end, perhaps through a read error. This rearrangement joins TRBV5-4 to TRBJ2-2; D is ambiguous. Germline lookup yields CDR1 SGHNT and CDR2 YYREEE (reference sequence). CDR3 size: 14 residues. This CDR3 is CASSLEGNAGELFF. In DNA, the CDR3 is TGTGCCAGCAGCTTGGAAGGGAACGCCGGGGAGCTGTTTTTT.

The table lists this clone with a count of one. The CDR3 nucleotides read TGTGCCAGCAGCCCCGTGGGGAGCTCTGGGGCCAACGTCCTGACTTTC. It encodes CASSPVGSSGANVLTF. The chain links TRBV6-6 to TRBJ2-6; tentatively, D is TRBD2 (5 bases). The CDR3 has 16 residues. Per the germline V gene, CDR1 is MNHNY and CDR2 is SVGAGI (reference sequence). Trimming took 6 bases from V and 0 from J, leaving 12 bases between them.

The gene calls are TRBV24-1 and TRBJ1-2, with D perhaps matching TRBD1 (5 bases). The CDR3 is made up of 19 amino acids. From germline, CDR1 is KGHDR and CDR2 SFDVKD. Trimming left V 2 bases short and J 3 bases short, with 24 bases between. The CDR3 loop is CATSDWGGHVGRLYYGYTF. Here the CDR3 DNA reads TGTGCCACCAGTGATTGGGGGGGTCATGTAGGCAGACTCTACTATGGCTACACCTTC.

The gene calls are TRBV5-1 and TRBJ1-1; possibly TRBD1 for D (5 bases). Per germline, CDR1 SGHRS and CDR2 YFSETQ. CDR3 length: 14 amino acids. Trimming shortened V by 7 bases and J by 1 base, and 14 bases separated the two germline ends. CDR3 loop: CASSWGGENTEAFF. The DNA of the CDR3 is TGCGCCAGCTCCTGGGGGGGGGAGAACACTGAAGCTTTCTTT. Combining the CDR3 with reference TRBV5-1 and TRBJ1-1 gives the whole variable domain KAGVTQTPRYLIKTRGQQVTLSCSPISGHRSVSWYQQTPGQGLQFLFEYFSETQRNKGNFPGRFSGRQFSNSRSEMNVSTLELGDSALYLCASSWGGENTEAFFGQGTRLTVV.

The V gene is TRBV27, the J gene TRBJ1-6; 7 nucleotides match TRBD1. The ends lost 4 bases at V and 10 bases at J; junction bases unmatched: 10. The CDR3 is made up of 15 amino acids. Germline CDR1 MNHEY, CDR2 SMNVEV (reference sequence). The CDR3 here is CASSYETGPFSPLHF. The CDR3, as DNA: TGTGCCAGCAGTTATGAGACAGGGCCCTTCTCACCCCTCCACTTT.

The chain joins TRBV2 to TRBJ2-2; D unresolved. The length of the CDR3 is 12 residues. V lost 1 base and J lost 8, with 5 bases in between. Per germline, CDR1 SNHLY and CDR2 FYNNEI. The CDR3 is CASSEEIGELFF. As DNA, the CDR3 is TGTGCCAGCAGTGAAGAGATAGGGGAGCTGTTTTTT.

The chain carries TRBV7-9 and TRBJ1-3; tentatively, D is TRBD1 (6 bases). V gave up 1 base and J gave up 3 bases, with 13 bases separating them. Germline V gene data show CDR1 as SEHNR and CDR2 as FQNEAQ (reference sequence). The CDR3 has 16 amino acids. CDR3: CASSLETGERGNTIYF. CDR3 sequence (DNA): TGTGCCAGCAGCTTAGAGACAGGAGAACGTGGAAACACCATATATTTT.

The V and J genes are TRBV25-1 and TRBJ1-1, with TRBD1 identical over 7 bases. This CDR3 region has 15 residues. Germline CDR1 reads MGHDK; CDR2 reads SYGVNS. The trim removed 7 bases at V and 3 bases at J, leaving 11 bases unmatched. This CDR3 reads CASTLSGTDYTEAFF. In DNA form, the CDR3 reads TGTGCCAGCACCCTTTCCGGGACAGATTACACTGAAGCTTTCTTT. Based on the CDR3 plus reference TRBV25-1 and TRBJ1-1, the full variable domain is EADIYQTPRYLVIGTGKKITLECSQTMGHDKMYWYQQDPGMELHLIHYSYGVNSTEKGDLSSESTVSRIRTEHFPLTLESARPSHTSQYLCASTLSGTDYTEAFFGQGTRLTVV.

This clone occurred once. CDR3 sequence (DNA): TGTGCCAGCAGGGAGGGTCCTGGCACCGGGGAGCTGTTTTTT. Residues: CASREGPGTGELFF. The V gene is TRBV11-3, the J gene TRBJ2-2; D is perhaps TRBD2 (6 bases). V lost 6 bases, J lost 4 bases, and 12 bases lay in between. The CDR3 runs to 14 residues. CDR1 is SGHNT, CDR2 YENEEA, per germline.

The chain combines TRBV5-3 with TRBJ2-7; weak D call: TRBD2 (6 bases). TRBV5-3 is classed as an ORF, of uncertain function. This CDR3 has 14 amino acids. Trimming stripped 3 bases from V and 6 bases from J, with 16 bases between. CDR3 protein: CARSSVREPGEQYF. The CDR3 coding sequence is TGTGCCAGAAGCTCTGTCCGGGAGCCGGGCGAGCAGTACTTC.

In DNA, the CDR3 is TGTGCCAGCAGCTTACAGGGGGCCTCAGGAGCCCAGCATTTT. Translated: CASSLQGASGAQHF. The chain has TRBV7-2 and TRBJ1-5; 8 bases align to TRBD1. This CDR3 has 14 residues. With V trimmed by 2 bases and J by 11 bases, 8 bases remained unmatched. CDR1 SGHTA and CDR2 FQGNSA come from the germline V gene.

The V gene is TRBV11-2, the J gene TRBJ1-1, with a tentative D call TRBD1 (5 bases). Germline CDR1 and CDR2: SGHAT and FQNNGV. The V end lost 5 bases, the J end lost 3 bases, and 16 bases lay between the germline ends. The CDR3 consists of 15 residues. The CDR3 DNA reads as TGTGCCAGCAGCCCCCACCTGACAGTGGACACTGAAGCTTTCTTT. Protein: CASSPHLTVDTEAFF.

The rearrangement uses TRBV10-3 and TRBJ1-1; D not certain. CDR1 is ENHRY and CDR2 is SYGVKD in the germline V gene. This CDR3 region has 14 residues. The V gene lost 0 bases and the J gene lost 0 bases, with 5 bases spanning the gap. CDR3 sequence reads: CAISESFVNTEAFF. The CDR3 bases are TGTGCCATCAGTGAGTCGTTCGTGAACACTGAAGCTTTCTTT.

The chain is built from TRBV5-1 and TRBJ1-5, with a weak D call TRBD1 (6 bases). This CDR3 has 15 amino acids. Per the germline V gene, CDR1 is SGHRS and CDR2 is YFSETQ. Deletions cut 0 bases from V and 3 bases from J, with 10 bases between. The CDR3 loop reads CASSLEGQINQPQHF. In nucleotides, the CDR3 is TGCGCCAGCAGCTTGGAAGGACAGATCAATCAGCCCCAGCATTTT.